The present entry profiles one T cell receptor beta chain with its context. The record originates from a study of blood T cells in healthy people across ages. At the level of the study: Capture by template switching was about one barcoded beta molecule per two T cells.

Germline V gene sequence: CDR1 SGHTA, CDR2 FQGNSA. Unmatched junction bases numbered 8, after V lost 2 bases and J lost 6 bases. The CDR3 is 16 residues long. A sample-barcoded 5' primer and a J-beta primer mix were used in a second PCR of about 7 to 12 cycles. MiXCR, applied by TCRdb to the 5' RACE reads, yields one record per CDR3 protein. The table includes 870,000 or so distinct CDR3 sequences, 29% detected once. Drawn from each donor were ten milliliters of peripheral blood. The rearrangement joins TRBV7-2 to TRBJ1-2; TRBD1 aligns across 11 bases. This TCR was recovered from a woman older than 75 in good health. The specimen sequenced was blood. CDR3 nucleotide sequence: TGTGCCAGCAGCTTACGCCGGGGACAGGGGGTCAATGGCTACACCTTC. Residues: CASSLRRGQGVNGYTF.